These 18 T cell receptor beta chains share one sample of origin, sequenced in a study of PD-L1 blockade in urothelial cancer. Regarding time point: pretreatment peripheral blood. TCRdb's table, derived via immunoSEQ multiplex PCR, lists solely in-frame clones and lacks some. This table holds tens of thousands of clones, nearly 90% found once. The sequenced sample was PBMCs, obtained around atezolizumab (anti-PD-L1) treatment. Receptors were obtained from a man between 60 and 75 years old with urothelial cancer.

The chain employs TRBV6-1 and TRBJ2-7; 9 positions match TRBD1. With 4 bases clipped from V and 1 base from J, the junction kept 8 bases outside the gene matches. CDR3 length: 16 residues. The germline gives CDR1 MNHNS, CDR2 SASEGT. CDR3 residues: CASSALPGQGSYEQYF. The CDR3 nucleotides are TGTGCCAGCAGTGCCCTCCCGGGACAGGGATCCTACGAGCAGTACTTC.

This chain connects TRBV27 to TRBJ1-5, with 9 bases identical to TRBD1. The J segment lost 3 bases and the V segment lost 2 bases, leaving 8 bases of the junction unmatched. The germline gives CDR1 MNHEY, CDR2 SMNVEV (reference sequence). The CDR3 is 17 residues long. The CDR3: CASSLNRGTGINQPQHF. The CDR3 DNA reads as TGTGCCAGCAGTTTAAACAGGGGGACAGGGATCAATCAGCCCCAGCATTTT.

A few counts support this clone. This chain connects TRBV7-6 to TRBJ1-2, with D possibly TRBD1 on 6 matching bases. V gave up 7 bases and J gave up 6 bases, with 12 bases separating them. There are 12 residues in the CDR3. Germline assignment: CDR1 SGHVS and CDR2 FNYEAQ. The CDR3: CASTTGSHGYTF. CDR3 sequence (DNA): TGTGCCAGCACCACAGGGTCTCATGGCTACACCTTC.

The CDR3 DNA reads as TGCGCCAGCAGCTTGGAGAGGGCCTACGAGCAGTACTTC. It codes for CASSLERAYEQYF. V usage is TRBV5-1 and J usage is TRBJ2-7, with a possible D match to TRBD2 (5 bases). Germline V gene lookup returns CDR1 SGHRS and CDR2 YFSETQ. The CDR3 is made up of 13 amino acids. Between the trimmed V and J ends, which lost 0 bases and 2 bases, there was a span of 6 bases.

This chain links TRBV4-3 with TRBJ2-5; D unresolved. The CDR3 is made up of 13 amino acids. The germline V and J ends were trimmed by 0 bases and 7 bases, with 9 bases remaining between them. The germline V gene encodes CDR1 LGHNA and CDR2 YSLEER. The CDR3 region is CASSQDPAGTQYF. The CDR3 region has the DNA TGCGCCAGCAGCCAAGATCCCGCAGGGACCCAGTACTTC.

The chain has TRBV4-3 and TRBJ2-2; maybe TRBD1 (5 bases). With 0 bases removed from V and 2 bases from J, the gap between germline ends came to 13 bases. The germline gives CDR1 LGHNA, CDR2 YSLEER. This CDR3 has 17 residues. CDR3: CASSQDPTAGNTGELFF. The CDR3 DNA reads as TGCGCCAGCAGCCAAGATCCGACAGCCGGCAACACCGGGGAGCTGTTTTTT.

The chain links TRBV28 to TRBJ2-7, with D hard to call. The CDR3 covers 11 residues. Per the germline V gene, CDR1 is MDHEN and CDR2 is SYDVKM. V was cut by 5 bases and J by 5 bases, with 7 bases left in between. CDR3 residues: CASSGLNEQYF. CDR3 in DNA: TGTGCCAGCAGTGGCCTGAACGAGCAGTACTTC. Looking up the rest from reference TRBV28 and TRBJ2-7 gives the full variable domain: DVKVTQSSRYLVKRTGEKVFLECVQDMDHENMFWYRQDPGLGLRLIYFSYDVKMKEKGDIPEGYSVSREKKERFSLILESASTNQTSMYLCASSGLNEQYFGPGTRLTVT.

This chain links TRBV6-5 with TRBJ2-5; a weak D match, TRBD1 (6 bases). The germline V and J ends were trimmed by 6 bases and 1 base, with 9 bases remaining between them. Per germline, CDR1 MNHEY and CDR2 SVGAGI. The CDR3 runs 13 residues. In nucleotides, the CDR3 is TGTGCCAGCAGGGGGACACTCCAAGAGACCCAGTACTTC. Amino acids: CASRGTLQETQYF.

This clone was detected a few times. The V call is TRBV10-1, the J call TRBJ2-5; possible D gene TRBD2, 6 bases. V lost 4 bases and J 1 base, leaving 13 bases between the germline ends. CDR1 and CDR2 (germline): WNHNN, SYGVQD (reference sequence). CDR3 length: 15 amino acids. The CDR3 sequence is CASSVGGASQETQYF. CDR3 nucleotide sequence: TGCGCCAGCAGTGTCGGGGGAGCCTCCCAAGAGACCCAGTACTTC.

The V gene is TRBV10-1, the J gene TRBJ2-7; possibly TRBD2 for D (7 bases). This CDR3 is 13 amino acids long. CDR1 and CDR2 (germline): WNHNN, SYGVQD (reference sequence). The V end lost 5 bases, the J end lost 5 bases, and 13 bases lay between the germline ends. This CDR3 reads CASSQGGVDEQYF. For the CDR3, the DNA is TGCGCCAGCAGTCAAGGGGGGGTCGACGAGCAGTACTTC.

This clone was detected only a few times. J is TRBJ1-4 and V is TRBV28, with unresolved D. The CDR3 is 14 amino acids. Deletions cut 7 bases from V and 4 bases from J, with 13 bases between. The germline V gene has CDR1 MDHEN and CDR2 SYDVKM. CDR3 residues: CASTAPSVNEKLFF. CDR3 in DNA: TGTGCCAGCACCGCGCCGTCGGTTAATGAAAAACTGTTTTTT.

CDR3 sequence reads: CASNWPGNYGYTF. The CDR3 DNA is TGTGCCAGCAATTGGCCGGGGAACTATGGCTACACCTTC. This chain uses TRBV14 with TRBJ1-2; D unresolved. CDR3 length: 13 amino acids. Germline CDR1 is SGHDN and CDR2 is FVKESK. The V end lost 7 bases, the J end lost 2 bases, and 11 bases lay between the germline ends.

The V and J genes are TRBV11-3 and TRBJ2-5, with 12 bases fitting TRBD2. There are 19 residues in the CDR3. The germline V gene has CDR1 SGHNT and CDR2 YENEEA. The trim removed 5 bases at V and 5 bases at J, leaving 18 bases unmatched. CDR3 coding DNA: TGTGCCAGCAGCCTGAGAGGGAGGACTAGCGGGGCCGCACGGGAGACCCAGTACTTC. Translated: CASSLRGRTSGAARETQYF.

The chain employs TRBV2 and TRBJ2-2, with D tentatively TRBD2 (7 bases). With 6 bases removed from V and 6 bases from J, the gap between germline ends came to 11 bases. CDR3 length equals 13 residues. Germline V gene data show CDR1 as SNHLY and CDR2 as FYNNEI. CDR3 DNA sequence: TGTGCCAGCAGGGGGGAGGGGGCCGGGGAGCTGTTTTTT. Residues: CASRGEGAGELFF. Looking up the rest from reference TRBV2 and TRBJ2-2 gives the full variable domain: EPEVTQTPSHQVTQMGQEVILRCVPISNHLYFYWYRQILGQKVEFLVSFYNNEISEKSEIFDDQFSVERPDGSNFTLKIRSTKLEDSAMYFCASRGEGAGELFFGEGSRLTVL.

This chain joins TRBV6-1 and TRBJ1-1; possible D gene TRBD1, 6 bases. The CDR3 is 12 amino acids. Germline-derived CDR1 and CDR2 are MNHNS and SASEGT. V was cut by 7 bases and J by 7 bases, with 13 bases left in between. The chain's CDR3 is CASTMWTVEAFF. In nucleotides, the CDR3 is TGTGCCAGCACCATGTGGACAGTTGAAGCTTTCTTT.

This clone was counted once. The CDR3 reads CASSQDRQGGSPLHF. Written as DNA, the CDR3 is TGCGCCAGCAGCCAAGATAGGCAGGGAGGATCACCCCTCCACTTT. V gene TRBV4-1 combines with J gene TRBJ1-6; D might be TRBD1 (5 bases). Germline V gene data show CDR1 as MGHRA and CDR2 as YSYEKL. The CDR3 sequence is 15 residues long. V lost 0 bases and J 10 bases, leaving 13 bases between the germline ends.

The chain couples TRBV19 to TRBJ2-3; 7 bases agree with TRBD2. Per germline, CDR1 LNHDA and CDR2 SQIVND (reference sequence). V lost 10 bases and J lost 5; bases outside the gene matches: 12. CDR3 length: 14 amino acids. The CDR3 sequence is CATTFGGREDTQYF. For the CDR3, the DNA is TGTGCCACCACCTTCGGGGGGAGGGAAGATACGCAGTATTTT.

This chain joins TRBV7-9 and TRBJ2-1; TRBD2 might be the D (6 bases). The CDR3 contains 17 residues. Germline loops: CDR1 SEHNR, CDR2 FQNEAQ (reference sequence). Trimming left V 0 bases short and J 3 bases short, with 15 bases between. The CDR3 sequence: CASSLAIGGRNYNEQFF. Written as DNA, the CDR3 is TGTGCCAGCAGCTTAGCGATCGGGGGACGCAACTACAATGAGCAGTTCTTC.